This entry features one TCR beta chain sequence. The entry originates in a study of blood T cell repertoires in COVID-19. Study-wide context: The origin of the acute and convalescent COVID-19 samples was the United States, Italy and Spain. PBMCs, B-cell-depleted T cells, or T cells provided the cDNA or gDNA that made up the material.

In the study's own analysis: Counts of nucleated cells, estimated from reference gene primer amplification, were obtained. The method was immunoSEQ multiplex PCR; TCRdb's version includes in-frame clones alone and lacks a portion of them. Clone size and V and J calls were adopted from that table, with D and trimming inferred from the DNA. The table includes some 200,000 clones, 84% detected once. The CDR3 runs to 13 residues. V was clipped by 3 bases and J by 4 bases, with 12 bases between them. Per germline, CDR1 DFQATT and CDR2 SNEGSKA (reference sequence). The rearrangement links TRBV20-1 to TRBJ1-2, with TRBD1 as a possible D gene (5 bases). The clonotype originates from a woman between 55 and 75 years old with acute or convalescent COVID-19. Specimen: peripheral blood. This CDR3 is CSASPPGGYGYTF. The CDR3 DNA reads TGCAGTGCTAGTCCCCCGGGGGGCTATGGCTACACCTTC.